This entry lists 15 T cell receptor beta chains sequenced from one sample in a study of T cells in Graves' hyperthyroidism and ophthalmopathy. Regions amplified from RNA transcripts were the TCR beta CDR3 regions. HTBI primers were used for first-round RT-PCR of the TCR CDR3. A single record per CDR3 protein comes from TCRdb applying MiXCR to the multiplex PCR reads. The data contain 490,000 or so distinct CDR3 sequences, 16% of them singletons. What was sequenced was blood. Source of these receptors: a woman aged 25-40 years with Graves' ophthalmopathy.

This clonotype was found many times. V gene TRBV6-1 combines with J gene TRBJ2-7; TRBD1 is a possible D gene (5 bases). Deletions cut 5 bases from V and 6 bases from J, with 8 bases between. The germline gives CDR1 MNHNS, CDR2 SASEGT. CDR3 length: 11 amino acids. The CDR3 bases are TGTGCCAGCAGTAGTAGGGGCGAGCAGTACTTC. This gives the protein CASSSRGEQYF.

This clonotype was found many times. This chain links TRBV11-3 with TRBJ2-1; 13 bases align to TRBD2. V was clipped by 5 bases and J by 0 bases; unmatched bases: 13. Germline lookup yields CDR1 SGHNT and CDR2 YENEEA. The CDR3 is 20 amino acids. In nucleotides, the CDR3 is TGTGCCAGCAGCACTAGACTAGCGGGAGGCCTATCTGACTCCTACAATGAGCAGTTCTTC. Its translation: CASSTRLAGGLSDSYNEQFF.

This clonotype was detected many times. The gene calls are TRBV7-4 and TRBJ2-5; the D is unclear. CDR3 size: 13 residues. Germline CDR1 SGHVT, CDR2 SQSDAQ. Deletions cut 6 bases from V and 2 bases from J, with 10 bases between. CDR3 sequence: CASRPRLQETQYF. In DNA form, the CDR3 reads TGTGCCAGCAGACCGAGGCTGCAAGAGACCCAGTACTTC.

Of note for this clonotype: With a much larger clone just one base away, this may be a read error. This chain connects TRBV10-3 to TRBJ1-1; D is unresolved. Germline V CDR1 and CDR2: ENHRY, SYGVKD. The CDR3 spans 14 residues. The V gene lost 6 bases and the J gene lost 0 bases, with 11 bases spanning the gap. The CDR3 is CAIRLKIMNTEAFF. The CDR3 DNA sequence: TGTGCCATCAGGCTCAAAATAATGAACACTGAAGCTTTCTTT.

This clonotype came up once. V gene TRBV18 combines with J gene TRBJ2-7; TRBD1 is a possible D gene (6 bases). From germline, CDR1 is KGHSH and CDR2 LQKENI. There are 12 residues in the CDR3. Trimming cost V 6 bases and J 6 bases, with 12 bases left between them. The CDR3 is CASSRGQSEQYF. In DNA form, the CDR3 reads TGTGCCAGCTCTCGCGGACAGTCCGAGCAGTACTTC.

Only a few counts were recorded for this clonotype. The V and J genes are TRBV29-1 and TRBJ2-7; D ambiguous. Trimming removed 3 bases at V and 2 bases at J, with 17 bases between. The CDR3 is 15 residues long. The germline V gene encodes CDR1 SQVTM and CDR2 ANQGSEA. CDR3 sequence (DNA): TGCAGCGTTGAGCTAACCGATACCCTCGCCTACGAGCAGTACTTC. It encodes CSVELTDTLAYEQYF.

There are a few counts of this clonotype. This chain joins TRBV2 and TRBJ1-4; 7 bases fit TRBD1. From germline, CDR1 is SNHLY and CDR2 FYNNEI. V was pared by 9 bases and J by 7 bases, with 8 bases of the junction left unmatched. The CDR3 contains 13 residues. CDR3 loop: CASQQGESEKLFF. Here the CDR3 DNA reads TGTGCCAGTCAGCAGGGGGAAAGTGAAAAACTGTTTTTT. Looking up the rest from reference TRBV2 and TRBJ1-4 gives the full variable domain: EPEVTQTPSHQVTQMGQEVILRCVPISNHLYFYWYRQILGQKVEFLVSFYNNEISEKSEIFDDQFSVERPDGSNFTLKIRSTKLEDSAMYFCASQQGESEKLFFGSGTQLSVL.

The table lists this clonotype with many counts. DNA of the CDR3: TGTGCCAGCGGCGACGGCTCCTCTGGAAACACCATATATTTT. It codes for CASGDGSSGNTIYF. The chain combines TRBV28 with TRBJ1-3; D is uncertain. The CDR3 extends over 14 amino acids. Germline-derived CDR1 and CDR2 are MDHEN and SYDVKM. Between the trimmed V and J ends, which lost 8 bases and 0 bases, there was a span of 11 bases.

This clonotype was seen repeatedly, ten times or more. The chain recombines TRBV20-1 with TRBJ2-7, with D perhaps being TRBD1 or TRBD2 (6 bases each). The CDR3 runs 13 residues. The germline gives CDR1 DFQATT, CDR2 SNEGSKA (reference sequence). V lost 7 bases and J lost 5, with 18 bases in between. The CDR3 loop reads CSVWSGGDNEQYF. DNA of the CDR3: TGCAGTGTTTGGTCCGGCGGGGACAACGAGCAGTACTTC.

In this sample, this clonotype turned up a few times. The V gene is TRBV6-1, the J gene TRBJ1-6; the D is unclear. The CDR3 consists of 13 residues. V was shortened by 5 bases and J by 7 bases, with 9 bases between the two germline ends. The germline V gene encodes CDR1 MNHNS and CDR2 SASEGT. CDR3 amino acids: CASSSGMNSPLHF. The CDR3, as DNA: TGTGCCAGCAGTTCCGGGATGAATTCACCCCTCCACTTT.

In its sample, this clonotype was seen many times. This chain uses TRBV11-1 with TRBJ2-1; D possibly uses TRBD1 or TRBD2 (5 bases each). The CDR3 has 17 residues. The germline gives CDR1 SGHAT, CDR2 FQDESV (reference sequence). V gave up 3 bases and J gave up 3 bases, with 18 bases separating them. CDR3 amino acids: CASSFPDGGAGYNEQFF. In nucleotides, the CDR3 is TGTGCCAGCAGCTTCCCCGATGGGGGAGCTGGCTACAATGAGCAGTTCTTC. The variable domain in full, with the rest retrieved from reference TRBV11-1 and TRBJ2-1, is EAEVAQSPRYKITEKSQAVAFWCDPISGHATLYWYRQILGQGPELLVQFQDESVVDDSQLPKDRFSAERLKGVDSTLKIQPAELGDSAMYLCASSFPDGGAGYNEQFFGPGTRLTVL.

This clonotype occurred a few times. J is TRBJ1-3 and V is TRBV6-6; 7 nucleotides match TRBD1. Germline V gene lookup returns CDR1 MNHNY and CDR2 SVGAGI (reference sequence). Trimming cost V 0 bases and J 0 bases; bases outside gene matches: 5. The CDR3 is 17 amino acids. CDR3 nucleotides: TGTGCCAGCAGTTACTCGGGGACAGTACTCTCTGGAAACACCATATATTTT. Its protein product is CASSYSGTVLSGNTIYF.

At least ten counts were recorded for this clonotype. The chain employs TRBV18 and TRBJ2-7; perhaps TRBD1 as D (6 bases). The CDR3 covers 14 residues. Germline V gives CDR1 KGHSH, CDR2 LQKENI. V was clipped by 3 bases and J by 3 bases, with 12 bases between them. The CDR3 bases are TGTGCCAGCTCACCTGGAGGACAGAACTACGAGCAGTACTTC. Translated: CASSPGGQNYEQYF. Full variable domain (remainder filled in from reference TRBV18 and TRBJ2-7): NAGVMQNPRHLVRRRGQEARLRCSPMKGHSHVYWYRQLPEEGLKFMVYLQKENIIDESGMPKERFSAEFPKEGPSILRIQQVVRGDSAAYFCASSPGGQNYEQYFGPGTRLTVT.

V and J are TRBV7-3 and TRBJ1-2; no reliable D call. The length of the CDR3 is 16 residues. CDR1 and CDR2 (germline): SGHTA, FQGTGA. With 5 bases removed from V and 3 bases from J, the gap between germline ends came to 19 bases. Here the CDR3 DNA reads TGTGCCAGCAGCCATAATGCGGGAGATGAGGACTATGGCTACACCTTC. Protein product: CASSHNAGDEDYGYTF. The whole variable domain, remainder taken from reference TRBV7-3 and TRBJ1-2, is GAGVSQTPSNKVTEKGKYVELRCDPISGHTALYWYRQSLGQGPEFLIYFQGTGAADDSGLPNDRFFAVRPEGSVSTLKIQRTERGDSAVYLCASSHNAGDEDYGYTFGSGTRLTVV.

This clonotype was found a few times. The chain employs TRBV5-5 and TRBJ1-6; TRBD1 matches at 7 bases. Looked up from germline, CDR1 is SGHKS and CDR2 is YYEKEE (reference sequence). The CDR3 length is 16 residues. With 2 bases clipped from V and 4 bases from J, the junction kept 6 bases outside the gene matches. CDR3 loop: CASSLTGVLYNSPLHF. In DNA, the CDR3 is TGTGCCAGCAGCTTAACAGGGGTGTTATATAATTCACCCCTCCACTTT.